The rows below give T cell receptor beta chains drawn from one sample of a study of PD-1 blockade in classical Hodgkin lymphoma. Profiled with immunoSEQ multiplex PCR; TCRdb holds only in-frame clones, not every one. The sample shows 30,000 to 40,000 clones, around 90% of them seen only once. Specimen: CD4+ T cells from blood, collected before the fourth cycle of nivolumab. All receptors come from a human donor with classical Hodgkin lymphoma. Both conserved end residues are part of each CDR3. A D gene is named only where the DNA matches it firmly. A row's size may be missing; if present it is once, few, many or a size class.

cdr3_nt: TGTGCCAGCTCACCTGTCCCATTCTACGAGCAGTACTTC
cdr3_aa: CASSPVPFYEQYF
clone_size: -
j_call: TRBJ2-7
d_call: -
v_call: TRBV18

cdr3_nt: TGTGCCAGCAGTTACCCGTCCCCCCGAGGAGAGACCCAGTACTTC
cdr3_aa: CASSYPSPRGETQYF
clone_size: once
j_call: TRBJ2-5
d_call: -
v_call: TRBV6-6

cdr3_nt: TGCAGTGCCCGTAGCGACAATGAGCAGTTCTTC
cdr3_aa: CSARSDNEQFF
clone_size: -
j_call: TRBJ2-1
d_call: -
v_call: TRBV20-1

cdr3_nt: TGCGCCAGCAGCTTGGACGTTGTGGGGGCGGGAGGCTACACCTTC
cdr3_aa: CASSLDVVGAGGYTF
clone_size: -
j_call: TRBJ1-2
d_call: -
v_call: TRBV5-1

cdr3_nt: TGTGCCAGCAGTCCCGACCCTACCGAGCAGTACTTC
cdr3_aa: CASSPDPTEQYF
clone_size: -
j_call: TRBJ2-7
d_call: -
v_call: TRBV6-5

cdr3_nt: TGTGCCAGCAGCAAGCCCACAGGGGGCTACGAGCAGTACTTC
cdr3_aa: CASSKPTGGYEQYF
clone_size: -
j_call: TRBJ2-7
d_call: TRBD1
v_call: TRBV5-5

cdr3_nt: TGTGCCAGCAGAAACTTCGGGACAGCTAATAACTACGAGCAGTACTTC
cdr3_aa: CASRNFGTANNYEQYF
clone_size: -
j_call: TRBJ2-7
d_call: TRBD1
v_call: TRBV2

cdr3_nt: TGTGCCAGCAGCTTAGTAGGACAGGGTAAAGATACGCAGTATTTT
cdr3_aa: CASSLVGQGKDTQYF
clone_size: -
j_call: TRBJ2-3
d_call: TRBD1
v_call: TRBV7-2

cdr3_nt: TGTGCTAGCAGCTTGGGTTCCCTAACCTCGACAGTATACAATGAGCAGTTCTTC
cdr3_aa: CASSLGSLTSTVYNEQFF
clone_size: once
j_call: TRBJ2-1
d_call: -
v_call: TRBV7-7

cdr3_nt: TGCAGCCTGGATGGGGTGGGGACACCGAACACCGGGGAGCTGTTTTTT
cdr3_aa: CSLDGVGTPNTGELFF
clone_size: once
j_call: TRBJ2-2
d_call: -
v_call: TRBV29-1

cdr3_nt: TGTGCCAGCAGGCGGACAGGGCGGCGATACGAGCAGTACTTC
cdr3_aa: CASRRTGRRYEQYF
clone_size: once
j_call: TRBJ2-7
d_call: TRBD1
v_call: TRBV28

cdr3_nt: TGTGCTAGCAGCCCCAGGCGTCTCGGGCAGGGGGCGCTTAATGAGCAGTTCTTC
cdr3_aa: CASSPRRLGQGALNEQFF
clone_size: -
j_call: TRBJ2-1
d_call: TRBD1
v_call: TRBV7-7

cdr3_nt: TGCGCCAGCAGCGTGGGTGTTCGGAACACTGAAGCTTTCTTT
cdr3_aa: CASSVGVRNTEAFF
clone_size: once
j_call: TRBJ1-1
d_call: -
v_call: TRBV5-1

cdr3_nt: TGTGCCAGCAGCGTAGTGGCTAGCGGGGTGGGGCCAGATACGCAGTATTTT
cdr3_aa: CASSVVASGVGPDTQYF
clone_size: -
j_call: TRBJ2-3
d_call: TRBD2
v_call: TRBV9

cdr3_nt: TGCAGCGTTGAGGGTAGCGGGAGGTCAGATACGCAGTATTTT
cdr3_aa: CSVEGSGRSDTQYF
clone_size: -
j_call: TRBJ2-3
d_call: TRBD2
v_call: TRBV29-1

cdr3_nt: TGTGCCAGCAGCGCCACAACCACGAGCTCCTACGAGCAGTACTTC
cdr3_aa: CASSATTTSSYEQYF
clone_size: -
j_call: TRBJ2-7
d_call: -
v_call: TRBV9

cdr3_nt: TGTGCCTGGTTGCGACTAGCGGGTCGACCAGATACGCAGTATTTT
cdr3_aa: CAWLRLAGRPDTQYF
clone_size: -
j_call: TRBJ2-3
d_call: TRBD2
v_call: TRBV30

cdr3_nt: TGTGCCAGCAGTCCGACTAGTTGGATGTCAGAGACCCAGTACTTC
cdr3_aa: CASSPTSWMSETQYF
clone_size: -
j_call: TRBJ2-5
d_call: -
v_call: TRBV27

cdr3_nt: TGTGCCAGCAGTTTACCCTCAGTGGTTAAACTGTTTTTT
cdr3_aa: CASSLPSVVKLFF
clone_size: -
j_call: TRBJ1-4
d_call: -
v_call: TRBV28

cdr3_nt: TGTGCCAGTAGTATAATGGGACTAGCGGGAGGTGGGCAGTTCTTC
cdr3_aa: CASSIMGLAGGGQFF
clone_size: -
j_call: TRBJ2-1
d_call: TRBD2
v_call: TRBV19

cdr3_nt: TGCACCAGCAGCCCAGACCGATGGCGGGAGGACCAAGAGACCCAGTACTTC
cdr3_aa: CTSSPDRWREDQETQYF
clone_size: -
j_call: TRBJ2-5
d_call: -
v_call: TRBV1

cdr3_nt: TGTGCCAGCACCAGGGGAAGGGGCTACGAGCAGTACTTC
cdr3_aa: CASTRGRGYEQYF
clone_size: -
j_call: TRBJ2-7
d_call: -
v_call: TRBV28

cdr3_nt: TGTGCCAGCAGCAAAGTGGGGACTAGCGGGGCCCGGGAGACAGATACGCAGTATTTT
cdr3_aa: CASSKVGTSGARETDTQYF
clone_size: -
j_call: TRBJ2-3
d_call: -
v_call: TRBV21-1

cdr3_nt: TGTGCCAGCAGTTACGAGGGCTACGAGCAGTACTTC
cdr3_aa: CASSYEGYEQYF
clone_size: -
j_call: TRBJ2-7
d_call: -
v_call: TRBV6-6

cdr3_nt: TGCGCCAGTTCCCCTAGTCTTCGTGAGCAGTTCTTC
cdr3_aa: CASSPSLREQFF
clone_size: -
j_call: TRBJ2-1
d_call: -
v_call: TRBV10-1